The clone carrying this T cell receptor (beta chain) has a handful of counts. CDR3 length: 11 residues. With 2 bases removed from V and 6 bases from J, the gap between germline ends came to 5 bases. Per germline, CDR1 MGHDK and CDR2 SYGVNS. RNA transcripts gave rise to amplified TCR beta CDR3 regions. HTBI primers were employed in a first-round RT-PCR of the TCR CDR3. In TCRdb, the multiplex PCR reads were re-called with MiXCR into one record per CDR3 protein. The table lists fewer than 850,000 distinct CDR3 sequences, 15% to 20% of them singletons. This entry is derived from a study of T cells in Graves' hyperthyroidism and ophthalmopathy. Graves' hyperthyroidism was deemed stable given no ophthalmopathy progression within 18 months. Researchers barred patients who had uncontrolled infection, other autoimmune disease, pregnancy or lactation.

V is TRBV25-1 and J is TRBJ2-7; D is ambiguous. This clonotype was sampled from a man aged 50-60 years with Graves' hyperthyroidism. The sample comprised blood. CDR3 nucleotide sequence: TGTGCCAGCAGTGAAAGAACCGAGCAGTACTTC. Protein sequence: CASSERTEQYF.